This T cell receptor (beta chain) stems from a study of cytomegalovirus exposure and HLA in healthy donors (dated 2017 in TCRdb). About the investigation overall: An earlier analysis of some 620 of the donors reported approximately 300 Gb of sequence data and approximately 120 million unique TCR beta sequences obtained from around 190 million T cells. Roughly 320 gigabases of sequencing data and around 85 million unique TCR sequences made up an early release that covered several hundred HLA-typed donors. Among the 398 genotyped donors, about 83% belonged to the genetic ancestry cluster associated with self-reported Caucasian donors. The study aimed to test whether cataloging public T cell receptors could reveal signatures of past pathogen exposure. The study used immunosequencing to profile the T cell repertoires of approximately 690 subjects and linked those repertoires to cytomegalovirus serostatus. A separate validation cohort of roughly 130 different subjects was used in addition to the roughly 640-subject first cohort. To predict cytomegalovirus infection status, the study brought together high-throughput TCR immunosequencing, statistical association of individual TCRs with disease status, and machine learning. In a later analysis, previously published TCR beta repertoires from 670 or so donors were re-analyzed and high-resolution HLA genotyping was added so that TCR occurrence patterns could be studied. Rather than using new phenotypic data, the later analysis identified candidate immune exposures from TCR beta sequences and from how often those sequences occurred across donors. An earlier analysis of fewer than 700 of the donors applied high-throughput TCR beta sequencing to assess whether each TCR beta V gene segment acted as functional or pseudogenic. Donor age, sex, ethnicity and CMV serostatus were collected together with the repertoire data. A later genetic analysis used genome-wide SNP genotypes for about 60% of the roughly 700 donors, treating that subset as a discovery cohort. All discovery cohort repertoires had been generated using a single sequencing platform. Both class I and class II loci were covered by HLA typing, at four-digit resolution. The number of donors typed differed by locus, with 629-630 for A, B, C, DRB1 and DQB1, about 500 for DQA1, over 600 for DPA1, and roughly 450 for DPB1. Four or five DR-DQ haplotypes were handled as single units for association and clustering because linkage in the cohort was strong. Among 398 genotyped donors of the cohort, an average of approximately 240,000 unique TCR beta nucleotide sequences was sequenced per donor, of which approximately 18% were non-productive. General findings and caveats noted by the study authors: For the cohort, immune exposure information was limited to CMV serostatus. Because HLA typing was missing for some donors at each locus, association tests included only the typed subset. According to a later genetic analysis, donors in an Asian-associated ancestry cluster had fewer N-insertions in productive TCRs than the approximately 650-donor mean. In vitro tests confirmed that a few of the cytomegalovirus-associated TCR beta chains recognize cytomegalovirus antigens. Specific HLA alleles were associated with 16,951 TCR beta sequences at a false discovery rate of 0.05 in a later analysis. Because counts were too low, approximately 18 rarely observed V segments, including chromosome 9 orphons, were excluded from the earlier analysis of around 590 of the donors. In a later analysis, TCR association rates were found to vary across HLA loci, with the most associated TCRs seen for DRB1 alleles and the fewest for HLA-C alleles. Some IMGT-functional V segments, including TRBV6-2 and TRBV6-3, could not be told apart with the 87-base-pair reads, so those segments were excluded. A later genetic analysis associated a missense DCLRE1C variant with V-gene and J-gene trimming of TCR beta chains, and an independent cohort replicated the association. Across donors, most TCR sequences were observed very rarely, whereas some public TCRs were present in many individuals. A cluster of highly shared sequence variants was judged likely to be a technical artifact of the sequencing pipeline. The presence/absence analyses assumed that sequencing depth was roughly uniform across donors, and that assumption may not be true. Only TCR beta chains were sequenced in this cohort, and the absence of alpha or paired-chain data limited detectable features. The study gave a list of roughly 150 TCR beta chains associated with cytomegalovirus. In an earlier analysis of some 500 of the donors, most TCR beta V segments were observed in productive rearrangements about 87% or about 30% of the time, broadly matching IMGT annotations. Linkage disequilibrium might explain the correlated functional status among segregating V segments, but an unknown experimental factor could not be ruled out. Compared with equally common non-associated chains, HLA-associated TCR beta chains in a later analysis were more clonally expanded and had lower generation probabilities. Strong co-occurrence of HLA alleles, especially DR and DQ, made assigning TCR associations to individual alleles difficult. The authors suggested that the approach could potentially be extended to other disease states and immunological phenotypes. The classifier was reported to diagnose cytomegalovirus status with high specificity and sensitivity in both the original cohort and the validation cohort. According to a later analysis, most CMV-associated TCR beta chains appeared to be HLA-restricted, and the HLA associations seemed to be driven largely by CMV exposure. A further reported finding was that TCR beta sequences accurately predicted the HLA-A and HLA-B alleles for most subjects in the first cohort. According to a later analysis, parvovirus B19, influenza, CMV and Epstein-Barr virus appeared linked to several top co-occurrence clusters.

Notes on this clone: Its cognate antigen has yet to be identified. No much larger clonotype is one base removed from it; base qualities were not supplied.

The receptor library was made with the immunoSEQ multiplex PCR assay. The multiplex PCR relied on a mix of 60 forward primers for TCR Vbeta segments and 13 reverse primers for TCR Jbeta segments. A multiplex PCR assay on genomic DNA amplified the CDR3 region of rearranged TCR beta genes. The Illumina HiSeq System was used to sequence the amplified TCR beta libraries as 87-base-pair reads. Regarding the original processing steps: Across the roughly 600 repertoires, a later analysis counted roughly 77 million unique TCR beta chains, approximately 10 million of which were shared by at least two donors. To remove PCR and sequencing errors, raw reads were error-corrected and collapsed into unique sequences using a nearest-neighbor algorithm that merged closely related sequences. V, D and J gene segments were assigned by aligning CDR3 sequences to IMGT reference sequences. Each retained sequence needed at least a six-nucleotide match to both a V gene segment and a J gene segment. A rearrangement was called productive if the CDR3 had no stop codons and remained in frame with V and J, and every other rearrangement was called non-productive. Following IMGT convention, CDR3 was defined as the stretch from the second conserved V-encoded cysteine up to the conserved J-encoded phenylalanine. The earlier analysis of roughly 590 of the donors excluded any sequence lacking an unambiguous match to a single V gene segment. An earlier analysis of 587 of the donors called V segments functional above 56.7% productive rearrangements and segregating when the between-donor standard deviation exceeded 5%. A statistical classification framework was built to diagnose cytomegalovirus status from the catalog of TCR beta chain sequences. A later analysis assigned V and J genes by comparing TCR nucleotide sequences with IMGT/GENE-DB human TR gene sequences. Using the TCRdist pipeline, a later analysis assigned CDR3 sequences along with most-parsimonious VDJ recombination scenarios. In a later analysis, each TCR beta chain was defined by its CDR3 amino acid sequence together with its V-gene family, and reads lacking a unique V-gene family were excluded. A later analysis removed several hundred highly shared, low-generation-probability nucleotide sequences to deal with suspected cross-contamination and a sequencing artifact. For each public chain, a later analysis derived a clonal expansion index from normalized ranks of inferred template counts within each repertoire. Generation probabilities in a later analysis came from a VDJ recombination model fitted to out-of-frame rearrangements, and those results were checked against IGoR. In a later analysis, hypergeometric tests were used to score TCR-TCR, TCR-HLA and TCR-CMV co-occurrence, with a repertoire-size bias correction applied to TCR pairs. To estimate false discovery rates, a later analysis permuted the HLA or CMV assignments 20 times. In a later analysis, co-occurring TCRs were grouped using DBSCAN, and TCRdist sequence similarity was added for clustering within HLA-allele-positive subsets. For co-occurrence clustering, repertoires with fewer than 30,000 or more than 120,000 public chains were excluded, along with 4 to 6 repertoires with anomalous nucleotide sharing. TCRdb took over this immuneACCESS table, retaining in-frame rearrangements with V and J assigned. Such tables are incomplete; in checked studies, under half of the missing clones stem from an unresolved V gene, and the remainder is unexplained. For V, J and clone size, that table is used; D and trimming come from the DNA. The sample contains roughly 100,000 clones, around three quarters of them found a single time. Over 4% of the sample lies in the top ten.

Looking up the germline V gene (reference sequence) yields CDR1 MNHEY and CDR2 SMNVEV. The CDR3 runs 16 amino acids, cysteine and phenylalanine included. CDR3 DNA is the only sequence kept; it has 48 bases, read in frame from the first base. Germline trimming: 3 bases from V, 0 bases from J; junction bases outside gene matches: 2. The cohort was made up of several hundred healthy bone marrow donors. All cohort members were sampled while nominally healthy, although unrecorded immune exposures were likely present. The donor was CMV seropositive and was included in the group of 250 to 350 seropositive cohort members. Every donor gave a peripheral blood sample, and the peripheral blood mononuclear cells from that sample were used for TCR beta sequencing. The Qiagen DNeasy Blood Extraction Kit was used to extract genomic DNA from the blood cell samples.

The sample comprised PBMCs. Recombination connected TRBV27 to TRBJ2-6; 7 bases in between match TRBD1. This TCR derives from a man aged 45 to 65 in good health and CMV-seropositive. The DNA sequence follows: TGTGCCAGCAGTTTCGGGACAGACTCTGGGGCCAACGTCCTGACTTTC. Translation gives CASSFGTDSGANVLTF.